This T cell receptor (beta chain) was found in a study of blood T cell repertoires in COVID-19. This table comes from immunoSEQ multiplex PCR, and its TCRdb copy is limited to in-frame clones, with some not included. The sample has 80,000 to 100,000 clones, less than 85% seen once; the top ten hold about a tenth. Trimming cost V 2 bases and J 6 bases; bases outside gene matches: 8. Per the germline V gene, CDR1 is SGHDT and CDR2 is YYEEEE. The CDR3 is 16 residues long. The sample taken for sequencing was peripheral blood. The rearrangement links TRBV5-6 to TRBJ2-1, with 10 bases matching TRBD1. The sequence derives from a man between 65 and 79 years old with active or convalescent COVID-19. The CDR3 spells CASSLIPGQGINEQFF. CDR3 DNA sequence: TGTGCCAGCAGCTTAATTCCGGGACAGGGGATCAATGAGCAGTTCTTC.